This entry describes one TCR beta chain. What this receptor recognizes is not known. No quality values exist for individual bases; no much larger clone is one base distant. Via the germline V gene (reference sequence), CDR1 is LNHDA and CDR2 SQIVND. The CDR3, cysteine through phenylalanine, is 17 amino acids long. Only the CDR3 part of the read is kept: 51 bases, read in frame from the first base. The junction shows trimming of 8 bases on V and 0 bases on J, and the gene matches do not reach 10 bases of it. TCRbeta CDR3 regions were amplified from genomic DNA using the immunoSEQ Assay, a bias-controlled multiplex PCR. From the authors' description of their analysis: Within the assay, amplification of reference gene primers was used to estimate how many nucleated cells each sample contained. To quantify the absolute abundance of each unique TCRbeta CDR3 rearrangement, sequence reads were collapsed and filtered. For each sample, productive Simpson clonality was calculated by taking the square root of Simpson's diversity index across productive rearrangements. Imported from immuneACCESS, the table was reduced by TCRdb to in-frame sequences with V and J called. These copies leave out some clones; in studies compared against another copy, an unresolved V gene accounts for under half, and the cause of the remainder is not known. V, J and clone size are those of that table, while D and trimming were read from the DNA. The sample table contains 330,000 or so clones; only one count was recorded for roughly 90% of them. 0.95% to 1.1% of the sample rests with the top ten.

In the prospective study, participants were roughly 18 to 95 years old, resided in about two dozen geographic areas of the United States, and were enrolled through a virtual design. In the prospective study, participants were assigned to cohorts based on the clinical history participants reported in a screening survey and a study questionnaire. Exposed participants had been in contact, within 2 weeks of entering the study, with a person who had a PCR-confirmed or clinician-diagnosed case of COVID-19. In the prospective study, whole blood, serum and a nasopharyngeal or oropharyngeal swab were collected from each participant by mobile phlebotomists. Prospective study participants could optionally give additional blood draws and questionnaires over an approximately 2-month period. Prospective study blood samples were shipped either frozen or at room temperature before DNA extraction. This sample is part of a study of blood T cell repertoires in COVID-19 (dated by TCRdb to 2020 to 2021). Background on the whole study: Collaborator samples came from the United States, Italy and Spain and covered acute and convalescent phases of COVID-19. The prospective study material was composed of cDNA or gDNA derived from T cells, B-cell-depleted T cells, or PBMCs. Subjects who had been exposed to COVID-19, were actively infected with it, or had recovered from it provided the deeply sampled blood TCRbeta repertoires that made up the dataset. The repertoires were made available in a free public database intended to serve as a resource for research on the immune response to SARS-CoV-2. The samples were drawn from the first 160 participants of the ongoing ImmuneRACE study and from under 1,500 subjects provided by 6 global collaborators. Sample metadata almost always included a de-identified subject ID, COVID-19 status, age in years and sex. Where available, HLA class I and class II types were taken from metadata supplied by the sample provider and were not determined by assay-based typing. General study outcomes and caveats: The quantity of clinical and demographic metadata differed by source and by participant and was supplied without curation.

The chain is assembled from TRBV19 and TRBJ2-1, with 10 central nucleotides matching TRBD2. The receptor comes from a woman aged 30 to 39 who had been exposed to COVID-19. The specimen was PBMCs or T cells enriched from blood (not recorded which). The CDR3: CASHDSGRTSSYNEQFF. The nucleotide sequence reads as follows: TGTGCCAGTCACGATAGCGGGAGGACCAGCTCCTACAATGAGCAGTTCTTC.